The 16 T cell receptor beta chains in this list originate from one sample, sequenced in a study of human T cells and chemical hapten exposure. Stated time point: pre-sensitization, week 0. Specified treatment: therapeutic diphenylcyclopropenone sensitization with weekly scalp DPC. Via MiXCR, TCRdb re-called the RACE reads, giving one row per CDR3 protein. The table lists 240,000 or so distinct CDR3 sequences, roughly 8.9% of them singletons. This material consisted of whole blood, taken in connection with sensitization to the hapten diphenylcyclopropenone (DPC). These receptors came from a woman aged 40 to 55 with alopecia areata. Some clones in this sample may be carry-over from other donors' samples.

The V and J genes are TRBV4-1 and TRBJ2-3; 12 bases match TRBD2. Per germline, CDR1 MGHRA and CDR2 YSYEKL. The CDR3 spans 17 residues. V lost 0 bases to trimming and J lost 0 bases; unmatched junction nucleotides: 1. The CDR3 nucleotides are TGCGCCAGCAGCCAAGATGGGACTAGCGGGAGCACAGATACGCAGTATTTT. The encoded protein is CASSQDGTSGSTDTQYF.

The chain recombines TRBV18 with TRBJ2-6; D remains unclear. The CDR3 extends over 15 amino acids. Trimming stripped 6 bases from V and 0 bases from J, with 9 bases between. Per germline, CDR1 KGHSH and CDR2 LQKENI. The CDR3 sequence is CASSRTDSGANVLTF. The DNA of the CDR3 is TGTGCCAGCTCTCGCACAGACTCTGGGGCCAACGTCCTGACTTTC.

This clonotype was picked up a small number of times. The chain couples TRBV2 to TRBJ2-3, with D possibly matching TRBD1 (5 bases). The CDR3 is made up of 14 amino acids. CDR1 and CDR2 (germline): SNHLY, FYNNEI. Trimming removed 6 bases from V and 1 base from J, with 11 bases in between. This CDR3 is CASRPDSGTDTQYF. CDR3 sequence (DNA): TGTGCCAGCAGGCCTGACAGTGGCACAGATACGCAGTATTTT.

V and J are TRBV5-1 and TRBJ2-1; TRBD2 matches at 8 bases. This CDR3 spans 15 amino acids. V trimming: 2 bases; J trimming: 5 bases; junction bases outside the gene matches: 6. Germline-derived CDR1 and CDR2 are SGHRS and YFSETQ. The CDR3 region is CASSLTGTSDNEQFF. The CDR3 DNA follows: TGCGCCAGCAGCTTAACCGGGACTAGTGACAATGAGCAGTTCTTC. The full variable domain, completed using reference TRBV5-1 and TRBJ2-1, is KAGVTQTPRYLIKTRGQQVTLSCSPISGHRSVSWYQQTPGQGLQFLFEYFSETQRNKGNFPGRFSGRQFSNSRSEMNVSTLELGDSALYLCASSLTGTSDNEQFFGPGTRLTVL.

The J gene is TRBJ2-2, the V gene TRBV2, with no clear D. Trimming removed 11 bases at V and 9 bases at J, with 13 bases between. CDR1 and CDR2 from the germline V gene are SNHLY and FYNNEI. This CDR3 spans 11 amino acids. CDR3 sequence: CAGPTRRELFF. CDR3 bases: TGTGCCGGCCCGACGAGGCGGGAGCTGTTTTTT.

This clonotype was seen only a few times. V gene TRBV6-5 combines with J gene TRBJ1-2; tentatively, D is TRBD1 (5 bases). V lost 5 bases, J lost 8 bases, and 15 bases lay in between. Germline V gene sequence: CDR1 MNHEY, CDR2 SVGAGI. There are 13 residues in the CDR3. CDR3 nucleotides: TGTGCCAGCAGTCCCCAGGGTCAAGGAGGCTACACCTTC. This codes for CASSPQGQGGYTF.

V usage is TRBV3-1 and J usage is TRBJ2-1; the match to TRBD2 covers 9 bases. V was clipped by 5 bases and J by 1 base; unmatched bases: 3. Germline CDR1 and CDR2: LGHDT and YNNKEL (reference sequence). The CDR3 consists of 15 residues. The CDR3 region is CASSRLADSYNEQFF. CDR3 coding DNA: TGTGCCAGCAGCAGACTAGCGGATTCCTACAATGAGCAGTTCTTC.

This clonotype was seen a handful of times. V usage is TRBV6-2 or TRBV6-3 and J usage is TRBJ2-1; TRBD2 agrees at 14 bases. This CDR3 is 16 amino acids long. CDR1 and CDR2 from the germline V gene are MNHEY and SVGEGT. Losses at the gene ends were 3 bases for V and 7 bases for J; bases not matched to a gene: 5. CDR3 protein: CASSYLGLAGANEQFF. As DNA, the CDR3 is TGTGCCAGCAGTTATCTGGGACTAGCGGGAGCGAATGAGCAGTTCTTC.

The table lists this clonotype with a few counts. The chain couples TRBV24-1 to TRBJ2-1; maybe TRBD1 (5 bases). Germline V lookup: CDR1 KGHDR, CDR2 SFDVKD. The CDR3 has 15 residues. V lost 3 bases and J lost 1, with 9 bases in between. The CDR3 coding sequence is TGTGCCACCAGTGATGTCAGGGCTTCCTACAATGAGCAGTTCTTC. Protein sequence: CATSDVRASYNEQFF.

This clonotype was detected many times. The chain uses TRBV6-5 and TRBJ1-2; a possible D gene is TRBD1 (5 bases). Germline-derived CDR1 and CDR2 are MNHEY and SVGAGI. The V gene lost 0 bases and the J gene lost 3 bases, with 11 bases spanning the gap. The CDR3 is 15 residues long. The CDR3 sequence is CASSYSGVSYYGYTF. The CDR3 DNA is TGTGCCAGCAGTTACTCAGGGGTGTCGTACTATGGCTACACCTTC.

The chain has TRBV18 and TRBJ1-2; TRBD1 matches 8 bases. There are 14 residues in the CDR3. With V trimmed by 5 bases and J by 4 bases, 6 bases remained unmatched. The germline V gene has CDR1 KGHSH and CDR2 LQKENI. The CDR3 bases are TGTGCCAGCTCAGCAGGGGGCGGAAGCTATGGCTACACCTTC. This gives the protein CASSAGGGSYGYTF.

This clonotype was counted at least ten times. Mismatch with germline at one junction end may stem from a read error. The chain has TRBV5-4 and TRBJ2-3; D not resolved. Germline CDR1 is SGHNT and CDR2 is YYREEE (reference sequence). The CDR3 consists of 15 residues. The CDR3 nucleotides are TGCGCCAGCAGCTTGGGCGGTTCTAGCACAGATACGCAGTATTTT. Amino acids: CASSLGGSSTDTQYF.

V usage is TRBV12-3 or TRBV12-4 and J usage is TRBJ2-1; the match to TRBD2 covers 12 bases. The V and J ends lost 6 bases and 9 bases, in that order; junction bases with no gene match: 6. The CDR3 length is 14 residues. In DNA form, the CDR3 reads TGTGCCAGCAGGGTACTAGCGGGAGGTTTTGAGCAGTTCTTC. This gives the protein CASRVLAGGFEQFF.

The chain joins TRBV6-1 to TRBJ2-7; possible D gene TRBD1, 6 bases. Germline lookup yields CDR1 MNHNS and CDR2 SASEGT. Trimming removed 7 bases at V and 4 bases at J, with 14 bases between. The CDR3 sequence is 13 residues long. In DNA, the CDR3 is TGTGCCAGCAAAATAGGACAGATTTACGAGCAGTACTTC. Protein: CASKIGQIYEQYF.

This clonotype was counted a few times. V is TRBV30 and J is TRBJ2-7; D could derive from TRBD1 or TRBD2 (5 bases each). This CDR3 comprises 15 residues. Germline V gene sequence: CDR1 GTSNPN, CDR2 SVGIG (reference sequence). With 3 bases removed from V and 4 bases from J, the gap between germline ends came to 19 bases. The CDR3 is CAWRSPGPRVYEQYF. The CDR3 nucleotides read TGTGCCTGGAGGTCACCGGGACCGAGGGTTTACGAGCAGTACTTC.

Ten or more counts support this clonotype. The chain carries TRBV4-2 and TRBJ2-3; the match to TRBD2 covers 7 bases. V shed 0 bases, J shed 1 base, and the junction held 10 bases outside the gene matches. The germline CDR1 and CDR2 sequences are LGHNA and YNFKEQ. The CDR3 spans 18 residues. The CDR3 region is CASSQDQGLGEGTDTQYF. CDR3 DNA: TGTGCCAGCAGCCAAGATCAAGGACTAGGGGAGGGCACAGATACGCAGTATTTT.